The 9 T cell receptor beta chains below were found in one sample sequenced in a study of cytomegalovirus exposure and HLA in healthy donors. Researchers ran the PCR with 60 Vbeta and 13 Jbeta primers. Only in-frame clones appear in the TCRdb table, and some are missing; sequencing was by immunoSEQ multiplex PCR. The top ten clones hold about 3% of a sample with more than 140,000 clones, more than 70% of them seen once. Sequencing used PBMCs. The receptors come from a man aged 35-49 years in good health and CMV-seronegative.

The chain has TRBV7-9 and TRBJ2-7, with 10 nucleotides matching TRBD1. Per germline, CDR1 SEHNR and CDR2 FQNEAQ (reference sequence). This CDR3 contains 15 residues. V gave up 5 bases and J gave up 2 bases; unmatched junction bases: 6. The CDR3: CASSPGQGIAYEQYF. In DNA form, the CDR3 reads TGTGCCAGCAGCCCGGGACAGGGGATAGCCTACGAGCAGTACTTC.

The CDR3 reads CASSYTGGADTEAFF. Written as DNA, the CDR3 is TGTGCCAGCAGTTATACAGGGGGCGCAGACACTGAAGCTTTCTTT. The gene calls are TRBV6-5 and TRBJ1-1; 9 bases agree with TRBD1. The CDR3 runs to 15 residues. The germline V gene has CDR1 MNHEY and CDR2 SVGAGI. V was clipped by 3 bases and J by 3 bases; unmatched bases: 5.

The V and J genes are TRBV5-6 and TRBJ1-2, with unresolved D. Germline V gene lookup returns CDR1 SGHDT and CDR2 YYEEEE. V was clipped by 0 bases and J by 7 bases, with 10 bases between them. CDR3 length equals 13 residues. The CDR3 loop is CASSLEEGRGYTF. The CDR3 coding sequence is TGTGCCAGCAGCTTGGAGGAGGGTCGTGGCTACACCTTC.

This chain connects TRBV7-9 to TRBJ2-7, with 8 bases identical to TRBD2. The germline V gene has CDR1 SEHNR and CDR2 FQNEAQ (reference sequence). V gave up 5 bases and J gave up 0 bases; unmatched junction bases: 15. This CDR3 has 18 residues. This CDR3 reads CASSQIGAERGISYEQYF. The CDR3 region has the DNA TGTGCCAGCAGCCAAATAGGTGCGGAGCGGGGGATCTCCTACGAGCAGTACTTC.

A few counts support this clone. The chain joins TRBV7-9 to TRBJ1-2; perhaps TRBD1 as D (5 bases). Trimming shortened V by 10 bases and J by 4 bases, and 13 bases separated the two germline ends. From germline, CDR1 is SEHNR and CDR2 FQNEAQ (reference sequence). This CDR3 comprises 12 residues. CDR3 in DNA: TGTGCCACTCAGGACGGGGGCTATGGCTACACCTTC. Translation: CATQDGGYGYTF.

This chain joins TRBV9 and TRBJ2-1; 12 nucleotides line up with TRBD2. The germline CDR1 and CDR2 sequences are SGDLS and YYNGEE. J lost 7 bases, V lost 0 bases, and 11 bases had no gene match. The CDR3 covers 18 residues. The CDR3 DNA is TGTGCCAGCAGCGTAGAACCCCTAGCGGGGGGGCCGGGTAATGAGCAGTTCTTC. This sequence encodes CASSVEPLAGGPGNEQFF.

V is TRBV5-8 and J is TRBJ2-5, with a possible D match to TRBD2 (5 bases). Trimming removed 4 bases from V and 2 bases from J, with 12 bases in between. CDR1 is SGHTS and CDR2 is YDEGEE in the germline V gene. The CDR3 is made up of 14 amino acids. CDR3 sequence (DNA): TGTGCCAGCAGCCTCACGACGGGGCAAGAGACCCAGTACTTC. Its protein is CASSLTTGQETQYF.

The gene calls are TRBV5-6 and TRBJ2-5, with a tentative D call TRBD1 (5 bases). The CDR3 consists of 16 residues. Trimming removed 4 bases from V and 5 bases from J, with 21 bases in between. CDR1 is SGHDT, CDR2 YYEEEE, per germline. The CDR3 DNA sequence: TGTGCCAGCAGCCTCTCGGCAAAAGGGGAATTCGAGACCCAGTACTTC. Translating it yields CASSLSAKGEFETQYF.

The rearrangement uses TRBV18 and TRBJ2-3; TRBD2 might be the D (6 bases). This CDR3 comprises 14 residues. V lost 3 bases, J lost 1 base, and 8 bases lay in between. Germline V lookup: CDR1 KGHSH, CDR2 LQKENI. The DNA for the CDR3 is TGTGCCAGCTCACCCGGGACTGGCACAGATACGCAGTATTTT. This encodes CASSPGTGTDTQYF.